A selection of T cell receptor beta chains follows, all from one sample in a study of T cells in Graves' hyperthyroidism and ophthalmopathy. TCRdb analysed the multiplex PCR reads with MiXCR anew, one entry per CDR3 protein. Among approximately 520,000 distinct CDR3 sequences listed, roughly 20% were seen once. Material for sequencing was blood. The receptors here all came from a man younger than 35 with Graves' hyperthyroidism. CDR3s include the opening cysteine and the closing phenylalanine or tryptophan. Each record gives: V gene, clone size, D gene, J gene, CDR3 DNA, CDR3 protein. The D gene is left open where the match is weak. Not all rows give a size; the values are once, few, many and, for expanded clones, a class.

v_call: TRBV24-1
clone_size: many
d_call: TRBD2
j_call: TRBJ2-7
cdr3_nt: TGTGCCACCAGGGGCGAGGGAGGGTACGAGCAGTACTTC
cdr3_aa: CATRGEGGYEQYF

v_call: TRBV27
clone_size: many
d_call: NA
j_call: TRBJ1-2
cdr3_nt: TGTGCCAGCAGTGGGGGGCAGAGGCTCTATGGCTACACCTTC
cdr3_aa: CASSGGQRLYGYTF

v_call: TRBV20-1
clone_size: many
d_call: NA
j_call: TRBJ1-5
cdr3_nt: TGCAGTGCTAGAGAGTCCCCGGGTGGGCCCCAGCATTTT
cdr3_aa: CSARESPGGPQHF

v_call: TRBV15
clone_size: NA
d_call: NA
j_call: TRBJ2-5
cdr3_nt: TGTGCCACCAGCAGCGTGGCGGGAGAGACCCAGTACTTC
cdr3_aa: CATSSVAGETQYF

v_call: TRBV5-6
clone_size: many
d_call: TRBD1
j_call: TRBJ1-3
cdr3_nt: TGTGCCAGCAGTCCCACAGGGGCAGCAAACACCATATATTTT
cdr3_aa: CASSPTGAANTIYF

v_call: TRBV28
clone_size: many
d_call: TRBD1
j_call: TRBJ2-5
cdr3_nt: TGTGCCAGCAGCCCGGGACAGGGGGTCGAGACCCAGTACTTC
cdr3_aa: CASSPGQGVETQYF

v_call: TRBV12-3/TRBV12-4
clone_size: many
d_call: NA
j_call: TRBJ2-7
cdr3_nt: TGTGCCAGCAGCCACACAGTCTCCTACGAGCAGTACTTC
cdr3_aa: CASSHTVSYEQYF

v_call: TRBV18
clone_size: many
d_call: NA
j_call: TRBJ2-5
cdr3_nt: TGTGCCAGCTCCCCCCAGGGAGAGACCCAGTACTTC
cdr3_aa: CASSPQGETQYF

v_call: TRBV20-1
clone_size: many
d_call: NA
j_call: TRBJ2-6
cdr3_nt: TGCAGTGCTACCAGGGGAAGTGGGGCCAACGTCCTGACTTTC
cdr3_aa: CSATRGSGANVLTF

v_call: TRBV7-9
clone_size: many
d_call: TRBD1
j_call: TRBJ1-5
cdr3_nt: TGTGCCAGCAGCTCCACAGGGGTGGACCAGCCCCAGCATTTT
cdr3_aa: CASSSTGVDQPQHF

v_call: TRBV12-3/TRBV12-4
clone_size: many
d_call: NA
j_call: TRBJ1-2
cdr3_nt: TGTGCCAGCAGTTTAGGCAGAATACTAGACGACGGCTACACCTTC
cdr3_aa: CASSLGRILDDGYTF

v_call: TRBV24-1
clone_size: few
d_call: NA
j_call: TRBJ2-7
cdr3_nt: TGTGCCACCAGTGAAGGAGCGGGCCCCTACGAGCAGTACTTC
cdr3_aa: CATSEGAGPYEQYF

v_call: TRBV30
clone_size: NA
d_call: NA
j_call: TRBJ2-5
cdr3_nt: TGTGCCTACGAGGGCGGAGGGGAGACCCAGTACTTC
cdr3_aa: CAYEGGGETQYF

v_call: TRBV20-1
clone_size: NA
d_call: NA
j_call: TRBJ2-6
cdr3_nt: TGCAGTGCTAGAGATGAAGGGGGGGCTGGGGCCAACGTCCTGACTTTC
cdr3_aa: CSARDEGGAGANVLTF

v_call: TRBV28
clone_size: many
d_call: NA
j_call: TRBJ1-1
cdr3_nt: TGTGCCAGCAGTTTACACAGAATGAACACTGAAGCTTTCTTT
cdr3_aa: CASSLHRMNTEAFF

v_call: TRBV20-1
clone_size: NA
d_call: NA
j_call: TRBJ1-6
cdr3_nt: TGCAGTGCTAGAGATCGGGCGAAACCCCTCCACTTT
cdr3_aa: CSARDRAKPLHF

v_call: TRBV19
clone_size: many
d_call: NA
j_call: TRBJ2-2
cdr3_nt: TGTGCCAGTAGCGACGTTTCGGACACCGGGGAGCTGTTTTTT
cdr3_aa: CASSDVSDTGELFF

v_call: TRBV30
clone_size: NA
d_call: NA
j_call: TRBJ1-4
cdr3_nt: TGTGCCTGGATTAAACAGGGATTGGGCGAAAAACTGTTTTTT
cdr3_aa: CAWIKQGLGEKLFF

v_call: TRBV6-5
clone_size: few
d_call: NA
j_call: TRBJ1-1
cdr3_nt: TGTGCCAGCAGTTACTCCCCCAGCCCATACCACGGTGCTTTCTTT
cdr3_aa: CASSYSPSPYHGAFF

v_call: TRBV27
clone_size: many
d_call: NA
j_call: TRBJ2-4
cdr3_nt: TGTGCCAGCAGATCATATCTGGGGCAGATTCAGTACTTC
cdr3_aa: CASRSYLGQIQYF

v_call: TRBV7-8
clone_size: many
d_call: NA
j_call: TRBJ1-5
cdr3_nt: TGTGCCAGCAGTTCACAGGGAGTGGTTCAGCCCCAGCATTTT
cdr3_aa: CASSSQGVVQPQHF